This T cell receptor beta chain emerged from a study of graft-versus-host responses after intestinal transplantation. Study in general: Induction with anti-thymocyte globulin, then tacrolimus and steroids for around three years, was given to all recipients.

Clones were read by immunoSEQ multiplex PCR, and TCRdb kept only the in-frame ones, dropping some. Of just over 95,000 clones listed, approximately 90% were seen once; the top ten hold roughly 0.17%. This CDR3 is 15 amino acids long. Trimming cost V 4 bases and J 11 bases; bases outside gene matches: 7. Germline CDR1 and CDR2: SGDLS and YYNGEE. This clone was observed once. Antigen specificity is unknown. Findings of the study overall: In recipient marrow, GvH clones were found, and some appeared first in ileum or blood. The study found high graft-versus-host to host-versus-graft clonal ratios in allografts of patients with graft-donor T cell macrochimerism. Circulating GvH clone levels at their peak were associated with HvG declines (early post-transplant).

The receptor comes from a human donor who received an intestinal transplant. This specimen consisted of unstimulated CD4+ T cells sorted from spleen or lymph node cells, obtained before intestinal transplant. The gene calls are TRBV9 and TRBJ2-1, with TRBD2 matching 15 bases. This CDR3 is CASSPGTSGRIKQFF. DNA of the CDR3: TGTGCCAGCAGCCCGGGGACTAGCGGGAGGATAAAGCAGTTCTTC.